The sequence of this T cell receptor (beta chain) was determined in a study of identical twins. Everyone who gave samples was a healthy Caucasian. Template switching added a universal primer site, and cDNA bore unique molecular identifiers. TCRdb passed the 5' RACE reads through MiXCR, listing each CDR3 protein once. The sample yields approximately 350,000 distinct CDR3 sequences, 9% to 15% seen once. J was trimmed by 2 bases and V by 2 bases; bases with no gene match: 2. Germline values: CDR1 SGHRS, CDR2 YFSETQ. There are 14 residues in the CDR3. There are a few counts of this clonotype. What it binds is unknown. Study-level findings and limits: Insertions ran lower in abundant cord blood beta clonotypes, though not in memory repertoires.

This sample was shared with a second study, whose subject was yellow fever vaccine responses in identical twins.

Sequenced: CD8+ T cells sorted from blood. This clonotype was sampled from a woman aged 18-30 years in good health. The J gene is TRBJ2-3, the V gene TRBV5-1, with TRBD2 identical over 7 bases. CDR3 amino acids: CASSLAGNTDTQYF. CDR3 DNA: TGCGCCAGCAGCTTAGCGGGGAACACAGATACGCAGTATTTT.